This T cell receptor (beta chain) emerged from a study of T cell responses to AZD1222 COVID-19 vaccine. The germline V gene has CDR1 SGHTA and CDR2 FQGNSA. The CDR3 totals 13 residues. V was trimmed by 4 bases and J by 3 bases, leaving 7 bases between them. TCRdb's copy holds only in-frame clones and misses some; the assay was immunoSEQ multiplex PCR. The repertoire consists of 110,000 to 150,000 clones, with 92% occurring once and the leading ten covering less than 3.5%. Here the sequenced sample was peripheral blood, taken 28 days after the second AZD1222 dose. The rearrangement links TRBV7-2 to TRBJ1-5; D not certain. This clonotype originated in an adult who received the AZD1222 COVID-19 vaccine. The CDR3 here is CASSSVNNQPQHF. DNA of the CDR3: TGTGCCAGCAGCTCCGTGAACAATCAGCCCCAGCATTTT.